The clone carrying this TCR beta chain was counted a few times. Its antigen is still unknown. This sample was included in a study of identical twins. A universal primer site arose from template switching, and cDNA bore unique molecular identifiers. Each CDR3 protein is one row after TCRdb ran MiXCR on the 5' RACE reads. This sample carries some 1,700,000 distinct CDR3 sequences, under 35% of them seen once, and the ten largest clones take about 0.25%. Study outcomes and limitations: Zero-insertion findings could be partly confounded by invariant cells (MAIT and iNKT cells). Fewer insertions characterized abundant cord blood beta clonotypes, whereas memory repertoires showed none. The models systematically underestimated how much out-of-frame TCR alpha was shared in monozygotic twins.

V shed 4 bases and J shed 5 bases, with 18 bases lying between them. This CDR3 comprises 16 residues. CDR1 is SGHRS, CDR2 YFSETQ, per germline. The sequenced sample consisted of cord blood. This sequence was found in a newborn girl in good health. This chain connects TRBV5-1 to TRBJ1-4, with D hard to call. CDR3 sequence reads: CASSRFNWAENEKLFF. In nucleotides, the CDR3 is TGCGCCAGCAGCCGCTTCAACTGGGCGGAGAATGAAAAACTGTTTTTT.